This TCR beta chain was recorded in a study of blood T cell repertoires in COVID-19. In the study overall: The study drew acute and convalescent COVID-19 samples from the United States, Italy and Spain. The analysed material was cDNA or gDNA that came from T cells, B-cell-depleted T cells, or PBMCs.

Study processing details: Nucleated cell counts were estimated from reference gene primer amplification. Sequenced by immunoSEQ multiplex PCR; TCRdb stores in-frame clones only, minus some. Clonal size and the V and J genes are those of that table, whereas D and trimming came from the DNA. The sample consists of approximately 75,000 clones, roughly 70% of them appearing once. CDR3 length equals 13 residues. This receptor was identified in a human donor with acute or convalescent COVID-19. The donor label of this sample is uncertain. The chain uses TRBV21-1 and TRBJ2-7; whether TRBD2, the table's D call, matches the DNA was not checked. TRBV21-1 is listed as a pseudogene. The sequenced material came from peripheral blood. CDR3 nucleotide sequence: TGTGCCAGCAGCAAAGGCTATGGGACTTTCGGGTACTTC. It codes for CASSKGYGTFGYF.